What follows is one TCR beta chain and its context. What it binds is not known. Unrecorded immune exposures were likely, despite nominal health at sampling. Primers for the PCR totalled 60 Vbeta and 13 Jbeta. Produced via immunoSEQ multiplex PCR; TCRdb's table is partial and in-frame only. The sample records 60,000 to 90,000 clones, 70% to 80% being singletons. These data are taken from a study of cytomegalovirus exposure and HLA in healthy donors. This CDR3 region has 13 residues. V lost 8 bases to trimming and J lost 4 bases; unmatched junction nucleotides: 7. In germline, CDR1 is SEHNR, CDR2 FQNEAQ (reference sequence). Whole-study findings and limits: A later analysis showed TCR association rates differing by HLA locus, peaking at DRB1 and lowest at HLA-C. In a later analysis, parvovirus B19, influenza, CMV and Epstein-Barr virus appeared linked to several top co-occurrence clusters. A later analysis reportedly found that, within productive TCRs, an Asian-associated ancestry cluster had fewer N-insertions than the mean observed across the approximately 700 donors.

The TCR comes from a woman aged 50 to 60 in good health and CMV-seropositive. The specimen was PBMCs. The chain couples TRBV7-9 to TRBJ1-1, with TRBD1 matching 7 bases. The CDR3 reads CASLTGEVTEAFF. CDR3 nucleotide sequence: TGTGCCAGCCTAACAGGGGAGGTCACTGAAGCTTTCTTT.